Detailed here is one T cell receptor (beta chain). This entry is derived from a study of T cell responses to AZD1222 COVID-19 vaccine. Produced via immunoSEQ multiplex PCR; TCRdb's table is partial and in-frame only. The sample contains more than 110,000 clones, 91% of which appear only once. CDR1 is MNHEY and CDR2 is SVGAGI in the germline V gene. V gave up 8 bases and J gave up 7 bases, with 18 bases separating them. The CDR3 is made up of 15 amino acids. The sample here was peripheral blood, taken on day 0 of AZD1222 vaccination. The clonotype originates from an adult in good health. The genes are TRBV6-5 and TRBJ1-6; a weak D match, TRBD1 (6 bases). This chain's CDR3 is CASPGEGGRNSPLHF. The CDR3 DNA reads as TGTGCCAGCCCTGGCGAGGGGGGGCGGAATTCACCCCTCCACTTT.